This T cell receptor beta chain was obtained from a study of blood T cell repertoires in COVID-19 (dated by TCRdb to the early 2020s). Broadly, across the study: Samples from collaborators originated in the United States, Italy and Spain and spanned both the acute and convalescent phases of COVID-19. The prospective study material was composed of cDNA or gDNA derived from T cells, B-cell-depleted T cells, or PBMCs. Deeply sampled blood TCRbeta repertoires from subjects exposed to, actively infected with, or recovered from COVID-19 were included in the dataset. The repertoires were released in a freely available public database intended as a resource for research on the immune response to SARS-CoV-2. Samples came from the ongoing ImmuneRACE study (first 160 participants) plus 1,254 subjects from 6 global collaborators. The sample metadata nearly always contained a de-identified subject ID, COVID-19 status, age in years and sex. Where available, HLA class I and class II types were obtained from metadata supplied by the sample provider rather than from assay-based typing.

TCRbeta CDR3 regions were amplified from genomic DNA using the immunoSEQ Assay, a bias-controlled multiplex PCR. For the original study's pipeline: The number of nucleated cells in each sample was estimated from the amplification of reference gene primers within the assay. Sequence reads were collapsed and filtered to measure the absolute abundance of every unique TCRbeta CDR3 rearrangement. For each sample, productive Simpson clonality was calculated as the square root of Simpson's diversity index over productive rearrangements. TCRdb stores this immuneACCESS table with in-frame sequences only. Part of the clones is absent; in the studies checked, under half of the shortfall reflects unresolved V genes, and no reason is known for the rest. That table furnishes V, J and clone size, whereas the DNA furnished D and trimming. The sample records 100,000 or so clones, around 80% of which are singletons. Of the sample, approximately 15% falls within the top ten clones.

Collaborating institutions collected whole blood in K2EDTA tubes following their own protocols. For TCRbeta analysis, collaborator samples were shipped as frozen whole blood, as isolated PBMCs, or as DNA extracted from either sample type. Concerning this clone: It has no known antigen specificity. There are no base qualities to consult, and no much larger clone falls within one base.

The full study reports these points: The amount of clinical and demographic metadata varied by source and participant and was provided uncurated.

The cysteine opens and the phenylalanine closes a CDR3 of 13 amino acids. The retained sequence is limited to the CDR3, 39 bases, with the frame set at the first base. V is shortened by 8 bases, J by 5 bases, and the region joining them spans 10 bases. The germline V gene (reference sequence) gives CDR1 as LNHDA and CDR2 as SQIVND. The rearranged segments are TRBV19 and TRBJ1-6; the D segment could be TRBD1, given 6 matching bases. Material: peripheral blood. This receptor was identified in a woman aged 80 or over with acute or convalescent COVID-19. The CDR3 region: CASPRDNNSPLHF. DNA sequence: TGTGCCAGTCCCCGGGACAATAATTCACCCCTCCACTTT. With the rest looked up from the reference TRBV19 and TRBJ1-6 genes rather than sequenced, the full variable domain is DGGITQSPKYLFRKEGQNVTLSCEQNLNHDAMYWYRQDPGQGLRLIYYSQIVNDFQKGDIAEGYSVSREKKESFPLTVTSAQKNPTAFYLCASPRDNNSPLHFGNGTRLTVT.